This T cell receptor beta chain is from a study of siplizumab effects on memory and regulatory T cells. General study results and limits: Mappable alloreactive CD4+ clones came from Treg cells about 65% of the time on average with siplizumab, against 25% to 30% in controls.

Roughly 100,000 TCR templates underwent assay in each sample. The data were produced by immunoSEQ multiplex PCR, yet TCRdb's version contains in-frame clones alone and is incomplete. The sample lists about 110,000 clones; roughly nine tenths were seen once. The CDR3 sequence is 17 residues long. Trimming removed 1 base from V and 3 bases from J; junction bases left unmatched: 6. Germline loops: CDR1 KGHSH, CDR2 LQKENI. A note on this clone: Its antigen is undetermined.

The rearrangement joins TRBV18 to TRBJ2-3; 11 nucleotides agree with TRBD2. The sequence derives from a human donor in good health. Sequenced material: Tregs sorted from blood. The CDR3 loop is CASSPHLAGGPTDTQYF. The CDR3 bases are TGTGCCAGCTCACCACATTTAGCGGGAGGGCCAACAGATACGCAGTATTTT.